Presented here are 15 T cell receptor beta chains from one specimen sequenced in a study of response to subunit inactivated influenza vaccine. A single record per CDR3 protein comes from TCRdb applying MiXCR to the RT-PCR reads. The sample gives a few hundred thousand distinct CDR3 sequences, around 13% of which show up once; roughly 11% is in the top ten. The sample was PBMCs from blood, taken roughly 12 days after vaccination. The receptor source for this set is a man over 45 who received an inactivated influenza vaccine.

This chain uses TRBV18 with TRBJ1-2, with D hard to call. Per germline, CDR1 KGHSH and CDR2 LQKENI. Deletions cut 5 bases from V and 4 bases from J, with 8 bases between. The CDR3 runs 12 residues. The CDR3 DNA follows: TGTGCCAGCTCAATGGAGGGCTATGGCTACACCTTC. Amino acid sequence: CASSMEGYGYTF.

This clonotype appeared a single time. The chain joins TRBV5-1 to TRBJ2-3, with 8 bases matching TRBD1. The CDR3 sequence is 14 residues long. Per the germline V gene, CDR1 is SGHRS and CDR2 is YFSETQ. J gave up 2 bases and V 7 bases, and 6 bases lay outside the gene matches. The CDR3 here is CASSQGDNTDTQYF. In DNA, the CDR3 is TGCGCCAGCTCACAGGGGGATAACACAGATACGCAGTATTTT.

V usage is TRBV5-5 and J usage is TRBJ2-3; 12 bases align to TRBD2. This CDR3 spans 16 amino acids. Germline V gene lookup returns CDR1 SGHKS and CDR2 YYEKEE (reference sequence). Trimming at V came to 5 bases and at J to 5 bases, leaving 9 bases not matched to a gene. The CDR3, as DNA: TGTGCCAGCAGGTCTAGACTAGCGGGAGTCCGAGATACGCAGTATTTT. Its translation: CASRSRLAGVRDTQYF.

The sample holds many counts of this clonotype. The J gene is TRBJ1-4, the V gene TRBV30; D unresolved. Germline assignment: CDR1 GTSNPN and CDR2 SVGIG (reference sequence). V was cut by 3 bases and J by 8 bases, with 7 bases left in between. This CDR3 is 11 amino acids long. CDR3 DNA sequence: TGTGCCTGGAGCATACGAGAAAAACTGTTTTTT. Translating gives CAWSIREKLFF.

V and J are TRBV4-1 and TRBJ2-1; TRBD1 matches at 7 bases. V was pared by 1 base and J by 0 bases, with 18 bases of the junction left unmatched. The CDR3 has 21 residues. The germline gives CDR1 MGHRA, CDR2 YSYEKL. The CDR3 loop is CASSQAAPGQFLASSYNEQFF. The CDR3 region has the DNA TGCGCCAGCAGCCAAGCCGCCCCGGGACAGTTTTTAGCCAGCTCCTACAATGAGCAGTTCTTC.

This clonotype was counted ten times or more. V and J are TRBV20-1 and TRBJ2-7, with D perhaps TRBD2 (5 bases). CDR3 size: 11 residues. The V gene's germline CDR1 is DFQATT and CDR2 SNEGSKA (reference sequence). Trimming left V 3 bases short and J 2 bases short, with 5 bases between. The CDR3 DNA follows: TGCAGTGCTAGCGGGACCTACGAGCAGTACTTC. Translation gives CSASGTYEQYF.

This clonotype has just a few counts. The chain has TRBV20-1 and TRBJ2-7, with 7 bases aligning to TRBD1. Germline V lookup: CDR1 DFQATT, CDR2 SNEGSKA (reference sequence). The trim removed 6 bases at V and 5 bases at J, leaving 7 bases unmatched. This CDR3 has 12 residues. The CDR3: CSASQTGNEQYF. The CDR3 DNA follows: TGCAGTGCCAGCCAGACAGGGAACGAGCAGTACTTC.

The sample holds a few counts of this clonotype. The chain uses TRBV9 and TRBJ2-2; 10 nucleotides align to TRBD1. Germline values: CDR1 SGDLS, CDR2 YYNGEE. V shed 4 bases, J shed 0 bases, and the junction held 6 bases outside the gene matches. The CDR3 has 17 residues. In DNA, the CDR3 is TGTGCCAGCAGCTGGACAGGGGGAATCTCGAACACCGGGGAGCTGTTTTTT. Amino acid sequence: CASSWTGGISNTGELFF.

Ten or more counts support this clonotype. The chain is built from TRBV5-6 and TRBJ2-7; 7 nucleotides agree with TRBD1. The CDR3 runs 15 residues. Germline V gene data show CDR1 as SGHDT and CDR2 as YYEEEE. V lost 0 bases to trimming and J lost 6 bases; unmatched junction nucleotides: 9. The CDR3 DNA follows: TGTGCCAGCAGCTTGGTAATTGGGACAGCAGCCGAGCAGTACTTC. Amino acid sequence: CASSLVIGTAAEQYF.

This sequence joins TRBV7-9 and TRBJ2-3; TRBD2 agrees at 9 bases. Losses at the gene ends were 5 bases for V and 6 bases for J; bases not matched to a gene: 6. This CDR3 has 14 residues. Per the germline V gene, CDR1 is SEHNR and CDR2 is FQNEAQ (reference sequence). Written as DNA, the CDR3 is TGTGCCAGCAGCCCGACTAGCGGCGCCGATACGCAGTATTTT. This sequence encodes CASSPTSGADTQYF.

Only a few counts were recorded for this clonotype. The gene calls are TRBV18 and TRBJ2-3; 9 bases line up with TRBD1. V trimming: 5 bases; J trimming: 6 bases; junction bases outside the gene matches: 3. The CDR3 has 13 residues. The germline gives CDR1 KGHSH, CDR2 LQKENI. CDR3 loop: CASSWTGVDTQYF. The CDR3 DNA reads TGTGCCAGCTCATGGACAGGGGTGGATACGCAGTATTTT.

This clonotype was counted at least ten times. V gene TRBV20-1 combines with J gene TRBJ2-3; 8 bases agree with TRBD1. The V gene end was trimmed by 2 bases and the J gene end by 5 bases; junction bases not matched to a gene: 12. Germline CDR1 reads DFQATT; CDR2 reads SNEGSKA (reference sequence). The CDR3 runs 16 residues. The CDR3 here is CSARPGYRGLLDTQYF. In nucleotides, the CDR3 is TGCAGTGCTAGACCTGGCTACAGGGGGTTACTAGATACGCAGTATTTT.

This clonotype has more than one count but fewer than ten. The chain couples TRBV4-2 to TRBJ1-1; 9 bases map to TRBD1. V lost 3 bases to trimming and J lost 0 bases; unmatched junction nucleotides: 2. The CDR3 length is 15 residues. The V gene's germline CDR1 is LGHNA and CDR2 YNFKEQ. CDR3 sequence reads: CASSQDRGMNTEAFF. The CDR3 nucleotides read TGTGCCAGCAGCCAGGACAGGGGCATGAACACTGAAGCTTTCTTT.

This clonotype was counted a few times. This chain joins TRBV5-1 and TRBJ2-7; D uncertain. V dropped 0 bases and J dropped 3 bases, with 10 bases sitting between them. This CDR3 region has 14 residues. CDR1 and CDR2 from the germline V gene are SGHRS and YFSETQ. CDR3 nucleotide sequence: TGCGCCAGCAGCTTGGATGCCACCTACTACGAGCAGTACTTC. This translates into CASSLDATYYEQYF.

This clonotype was counted ten times or more. This chain connects TRBV29-1 to TRBJ2-2; 9 bases agree with TRBD2. The CDR3 is 15 amino acids. CDR1 and CDR2 from the germline V gene are SQVTM and ANQGSEA. Trimming cost V 6 bases and J 0 bases; bases outside gene matches: 5. Written as DNA, the CDR3 is TGCAGCGTCCTTAGCGGGGGCGCGAACACCGGGGAGCTGTTTTTT. Amino acids: CSVLSGGANTGELFF.